Below are 14 T cell receptor beta chains sequenced from a single sample in a study of blood T cells in healthy people across ages. With a J-beta primer mix and a sample-barcoded 5' primer, a second PCR ran 7 to 11 cycles. MiXCR, applied by TCRdb to the 5' RACE reads, yields one record per CDR3 protein. This sample has hundreds of thousands of distinct CDR3 sequences, with roughly 41% found just once. Input material: blood. These receptors were taken from a woman aged 60-70 years in good health.

This clonotype was seen at least ten times. The genes are TRBV6-4 and TRBJ2-3, with unresolved D. V was pared by 4 bases and J by 4 bases, with 9 bases between. Germline assignment: CDR1 MRHNA and CDR2 SNTAGT. The CDR3 is made up of 13 amino acids. CDR3 sequence: CASSVGPADTQYF. The CDR3 DNA is TGTGCCAGCAGTGTAGGACCCGCAGATACGCAGTATTTT.

This sequence joins TRBV20-1 and TRBJ2-4; possible D gene TRBD2, 5 bases. This CDR3 region has 16 residues. Trimming stripped 0 bases from V and 0 bases from J, with 12 bases between. The germline CDR1 and CDR2 sequences are DFQATT and SNEGSKA (reference sequence). For the CDR3, the DNA is TGCAGTGCTAGAGATATACGGGAATTAGCCAAAAACATTCAGTACTTC. This sequence encodes CSARDIRELAKNIQYF.

This clonotype was recorded once. The chain's CDR3 is CASSSQAGPYEQYF. The DNA of the CDR3 is TGTGCCAGCAGCTCGCAAGCGGGACCCTACGAGCAGTACTTC. The J gene is TRBJ2-7, the V gene TRBV7-2; 7 positions match TRBD2. V dropped 4 bases and J dropped 2; count of bases not matched to a gene: 5. This CDR3 is built from 14 residues. Germline loops: CDR1 SGHTA, CDR2 FQGNSA.

The sample holds many counts of this clonotype. The chain has TRBV9 and TRBJ2-3, with 7 bases that match TRBD2. Trimming at V came to 1 base and at J to 1 base, leaving 9 bases not matched to a gene. CDR1 is SGDLS, CDR2 YYNGEE, per germline. The CDR3 has 17 residues. CDR3: CASSVSSGRERTDTQYF. DNA for the CDR3: TGTGCCAGCAGCGTAAGTTCAGGGAGGGAACGCACAGATACGCAGTATTTT.

The chain recombines TRBV5-6 with TRBJ2-4, with D unresolved. The J call is doubtful: the DNA matches TRBJ2-5 better. Germline assignment: CDR1 SGHDT and CDR2 YYEEEE. CDR3 size: 11 residues. The CDR3 spells CASSQDQTQYF. DNA for the CDR3: TGTGCCAGCAGCCAAGACCAGACCCAGTACTTC.

CDR3 loop: CASSPGRGAEQYF. The CDR3 region has the DNA TGTGCCAGCAGTCCCGGGAGAGGGGCCGAGCAGTACTTC. The rearrangement uses TRBV12-3 or TRBV12-4 and TRBJ2-5, with a possible D match to TRBD2 (6 bases). The DNA end is a closer match to TRBJ2-7, so the J assignment may be wrong. This CDR3 has 13 residues.

The rearrangement uses TRBV28 and TRBJ2-1; 13 nucleotides agree with TRBD2. The last part of the DNA fits TRBJ2-7 better; the J call may be wrong. This CDR3 is built from 16 residues. Germline V gene data show CDR1 as MDHEN and CDR2 as SYDVKM. Here the CDR3 reads CASRMGLAGSYNEQYF. CDR3 nucleotides: TGTGCCAGCAGGATGGGACTAGCGGGATCCTACAATGAGCAGTACTTC.

In its sample, this clonotype was seen a few times. The chain recombines TRBV20-1 with TRBJ2-7; tentatively, D is TRBD1 or TRBD2 (6 bases each). Germline V gene lookup returns CDR1 DFQATT and CDR2 SNEGSKA (reference sequence). The CDR3 is 16 amino acids. V lost 2 bases, J lost 0 bases, and 17 bases lay in between. The DNA of the CDR3 is TGCAGTGCTAGATCTAGCCGGGGGCGAGTCTCCTACGAGCAGTACTTC. It is translated as CSARSSRGRVSYEQYF.

The chain carries TRBV19 and TRBJ2-6; 8 nucleotides agree with TRBD2. The CDR3 totals 17 residues. J gave up 1 base and V 4 bases, and 6 bases lay outside the gene matches. From germline, CDR1 is LNHDA and CDR2 SQIVND (reference sequence). Written as DNA, the CDR3 is TGTGCCAGTAGTACATCGGGACTAGTGTCTGGGGCCAACGTCCTGACTTTC. Its protein is CASSTSGLVSGANVLTF.

This chain links TRBV5-6 with TRBJ1-5, with D perhaps matching TRBD1 (5 bases). CDR1 is SGHDT and CDR2 is YYEEEE in the germline V gene. The ends were cut back, 0 bases at V and 0 bases at J, with 10 bases in the middle. CDR3 length equals 16 residues. This CDR3 is CASSLGGQYSNQPQHF. CDR3 bases: TGTGCCAGCAGCTTGGGAGGACAATATAGCAATCAGCCCCAGCATTTT.

There are many counts of this clonotype. J is TRBJ2-1 and V is TRBV7-2; 8 positions agree with TRBD2. Germline values: CDR1 SGHTA, CDR2 FQGNSA. Trimming cost V 4 bases and J 0 bases; bases outside gene matches: 11. CDR3 length: 18 residues. The CDR3 loop is CASSWSGSGALSYNEQFF. The CDR3 DNA follows: TGTGCCAGCAGCTGGAGCGGTAGCGGGGCTCTCTCCTACAATGAGCAGTTCTTC. The variable domain in full, completed from reference TRBV7-2 and TRBJ2-1, reads GAGVSQSPSNKVTEKGKDVELRCDPISGHTALYWYRQSLGQGLEFLIYFQGNSAPDKSGLPSDRFSAERTGGSVSTLTIQRTQQEDSAVYLCASSWSGSGALSYNEQFFGPGTRLTVL.

The chain has TRBV20-1 and TRBJ2-5, with 8 positions matching TRBD2. Trimming removed 4 bases from V and 7 bases from J; junction bases left unmatched: 14. The CDR3 runs 15 residues. CDR1 is DFQATT, CDR2 SNEGSKA, per germline (reference sequence). The CDR3 region has the DNA TGCAGTGCTAAATCTGGCGGGAGGTCGGGAGGGACCCAGTACTTC. It yields the protein CSAKSGGRSGGTQYF.

The rearrangement links TRBV7-3 to TRBJ2-5; TRBD2 agrees at 12 bases. This CDR3 comprises 14 residues. Germline CDR1 reads SGHTA; CDR2 reads FQGTGA. V trimming: 4 bases; J trimming: 11 bases; junction bases outside the gene matches: 8. The CDR3 loop reads CASSSGTSGLGQYF. The CDR3, as DNA: TGTGCCAGCAGCTCAGGGACTAGCGGGTTGGGGCAGTACTTC.

This clonotype has at least ten counts. J is TRBJ2-7 and V is TRBV7-2; TRBD1 might be the D (6 bases). Trimming took 6 bases from V and 3 from J, leaving 12 bases between them. The CDR3 is 13 amino acids. CDR1 is SGHTA and CDR2 is FQGNSA in the germline V gene. In DNA form, the CDR3 reads TGTGCCAGCAGTTCAGGGGCTTACTACGAGCAGTACTTC. Protein product: CASSSGAYYEQYF.